What follows are 23 T cell receptor beta chains derived from one specimen sequenced in a study of blood T cell repertoires in COVID-19. Clones were sequenced by immunoSEQ multiplex PCR, and TCRdb holds only the in-frame ones, with some missing. This table holds 200,000 or so clones, nearly 90% found once. Material: PBMCs or T cells enriched from blood (not recorded which). All receptors come from a middle-aged woman with acute COVID-19.

This CDR3 is CASLMYRGGGTDTQYF. DNA of the CDR3: TGTGCCAGTCTCATGTACCGGGGGGGCGGCACAGATACGCAGTATTTT. The genes are TRBV7-9 and TRBJ2-3; 8 positions agree with TRBD2. V lost 9 bases to trimming and J lost 1 base; unmatched junction nucleotides: 12. Per the germline V gene, CDR1 is SEHNR and CDR2 is FQNEAQ (reference sequence). This CDR3 region has 16 residues.

Turning to this clone: Germline and junction disagree at one end, which may indicate a read error. V is TRBV7-7 and J is TRBJ2-5; either TRBD1 or TRBD2 may supply D (5 bases each). Germline V gene sequence: CDR1 SSHAT, CDR2 FNYEAQ (reference sequence). CDR3 length: 15 residues. The chain's CDR3 is CASSLGTGAVETQYF. The CDR3, as DNA: TGTGCTAGCAGCTTAGGGACCGGAGCGGTGGAGACCCAGTACTTC.

The chain combines TRBV9 with TRBJ2-3, with 7 bases matching TRBD2. CDR1 and CDR2 (germline): SGDLS, YYNGEE. The CDR3 spans 16 residues. The J segment lost 2 bases and the V segment lost 0 bases, leaving 6 bases of the junction unmatched. The CDR3 nucleotides are TGTGCCAGCAGCGTAGAGACTAGCTGGGACACAGATACGCAGTATTTT. It codes for CASSVETSWDTDTQYF.

J is TRBJ1-5 and V is TRBV9; D is possibly TRBD1 (5 bases). The CDR3 sequence is 15 residues long. V was trimmed by 0 bases and J by 1 base, leaving 8 bases between them. Germline V gene data show CDR1 as SGDLS and CDR2 as YYNGEE. CDR3 amino acids: CASSVGGRSNQPQHF. DNA of the CDR3: TGTGCCAGCAGCGTAGGGGGGAGGAGCAATCAGCCCCAGCATTTT. Complete variable domain (other parts from reference TRBV9 and TRBJ1-5): DSGVTQTPKHLITATGQRVTLRCSPRSGDLSVYWYQQSLDQGLQFLIQYYNGEERAKGNILERFSAQQFPDLHSELNLSSLELGDSALYFCASSVGGRSNQPQHFGDGTRLSIL.

The chain couples TRBV9 to TRBJ1-1; D perhaps matches TRBD1 (5 bases). The CDR3 is made up of 15 amino acids. The germline gives CDR1 SGDLS, CDR2 YYNGEE. V lost 3 bases to trimming and J lost 0 bases, with 12 bases between them. The CDR3 nucleotides read TGTGCCAGCAGCGCGCCGGGACTGTTGAACACTGAAGCTTTCTTT. It encodes CASSAPGLLNTEAFF. The full variable domain, its missing parts supplied by reference TRBV9 and TRBJ1-1, is DSGVTQTPKHLITATGQRVTLRCSPRSGDLSVYWYQQSLDQGLQFLIQYYNGEERAKGNILERFSAQQFPDLHSELNLSSLELGDSALYFCASSAPGLLNTEAFFGQGTRLTVV.

The chain joins TRBV21-1 to TRBJ1-1; TRBD1 is taken as the D call from the table, unchecked against the DNA. TRBV21-1 is termed a pseudogene. This CDR3 has 16 amino acids. Written as DNA, the CDR3 is TGTGCCAGCAGCACCGACCCGGGACAGGGGAACACTGAAGCTTTCTTT. It encodes CASSTDPGQGNTEAFF.

This clone was observed a single time. V and J are TRBV7-2 and TRBJ2-3; 9 positions agree with TRBD2. The CDR3 contains 16 residues. The germline V gene encodes CDR1 SGHTA and CDR2 FQGNSA. V was pared by 4 bases and J by 0 bases, with 5 bases of the junction left unmatched. The chain's CDR3 is CASSSLAGGSTDTQYF. CDR3 nucleotide sequence: TGTGCCAGCAGCTCCTTGGCGGGGGGGAGCACAGATACGCAGTATTTT. The whole variable domain, remainder taken from reference TRBV7-2 and TRBJ2-3, is GAGVSQSPSNKVTEKGKDVELRCDPISGHTALYWYRQSLGQGLEFLIYFQGNSAPDKSGLPSDRFSAERTGGSVSTLTIQRTQQEDSAVYLCASSSLAGGSTDTQYFGPGTRLTVL.

This chain uses TRBV4-3 with TRBJ2-2; 7 bases align to TRBD1. Germline-derived CDR1 and CDR2 are LGHNA and YSLEER. CDR3 length equals 14 residues. The V gene end was trimmed by 5 bases and the J gene end by 4 bases; junction bases not matched to a gene: 4. The CDR3 is CASSIPGGTGELFF. The CDR3 nucleotides are TGCGCCAGCAGCATCCCAGGGGGCACCGGGGAGCTGTTTTTT.

V and J are TRBV28 and TRBJ1-2; TRBD1 agrees at 7 bases. CDR1 MDHEN and CDR2 SYDVKM come from the germline V gene. This CDR3 contains 13 residues. With V trimmed by 6 bases and J by 8 bases, 9 bases remained unmatched. CDR3 bases: TGTGCCAGCAGGTATACAGGGGTCAAAGGCTACACCTTC. Protein sequence: CASRYTGVKGYTF.

The chain uses TRBV2 and TRBJ1-1; 9 bases map to TRBD1. The V and J ends lost 6 bases and 1 base, in that order; junction bases with no gene match: 3. The CDR3 runs 14 residues. CDR1 SNHLY and CDR2 FYNNEI come from the germline V gene. The CDR3 DNA is TGTGCCAGCAGGGACAGGGGAACGAACACTGAAGCTTTCTTT. It specifies CASRDRGTNTEAFF.

The chain has TRBV6-5 and TRBJ2-7; 7 positions match TRBD2. CDR3 length: 14 residues. Germline CDR1 is MNHEY and CDR2 is SVGAGI. The V and J ends lost 5 bases and 0 bases, in that order; junction bases with no gene match: 4. CDR3 amino acids: CASSKRDGSYEQYF. CDR3 nucleotide sequence: TGTGCCAGCAGTAAGCGGGACGGCTCCTACGAGCAGTACTTC.

The chain employs TRBV30 and TRBJ2-1, with TRBD2 matching 11 bases. J was trimmed by 4 bases and V by 2 bases; bases with no gene match: 4. CDR3 length: 15 amino acids. Germline CDR1 and CDR2: GTSNPN and SVGIG (reference sequence). CDR3 loop: CAWSLWTSGYNEQFF. For the CDR3, the DNA is TGTGCCTGGAGTCTATGGACTAGCGGGTACAATGAGCAGTTCTTC.

This clone came up once. The rearrangement uses TRBV29-1 and TRBJ1-5, with 10 bases aligning to TRBD1. CDR3 length: 15 amino acids. CDR1 and CDR2 (germline): SQVTM, ANQGSEA. V dropped 0 bases and J dropped 2; count of bases not matched to a gene: 1. CDR3 residues: CSVEEGTGGNQPQHF. The CDR3 DNA reads TGCAGCGTTGAAGAGGGGACAGGGGGCAATCAGCCCCAGCATTTT.

This chain links TRBV19 with TRBJ2-5; 7 bases are shared with TRBD2. V lost 3 bases to trimming and J lost 2 bases; unmatched junction nucleotides: 3. The CDR3 is 14 amino acids. The germline V gene has CDR1 LNHDA and CDR2 SQIVND (reference sequence). The DNA for the CDR3 is TGTGCCAGTAGTATGAGGGACTATCAAGAGACCCAGTACTTC. Its translation: CASSMRDYQETQYF.

The gene calls are TRBV3-1 (or the pseudogene TRBV3-2) and TRBJ2-2, with 12 bases lining up with TRBD2. The V and J ends lost 4 bases and 7 bases, in that order; junction bases with no gene match: 13. CDR3 length equals 18 residues. Germline values: CDR1 LGHDT, CDR2 YNNKEL (reference sequence). The CDR3 bases are TGTGCCAGCAGCCCACGTCCAATGACTAGCGGGAGTGTCGGGGAGCTGTTTTTT. Translation gives CASSPRPMTSGSVGELFF.

The chain uses TRBV2 and TRBJ1-2; weak D call: TRBD1 (6 bases). CDR1 is SNHLY, CDR2 FYNNEI, per germline. V was shortened by 2 bases and J by 8 bases, with 9 bases between the two germline ends. The CDR3 is 12 amino acids. The CDR3 nucleotides read TGTGCCAGCAGTGAAACAGGGCACGGCTACACCTTC. Translated, it gives CASSETGHGYTF.

On this clone: Other DNA sequences from this sample encode an identical CDR3 as well. This chain uses TRBV5-1 with TRBJ2-5, with 8 nucleotides matching TRBD1. This CDR3 has 14 amino acids. Germline trimming cut 4 bases from V and 2 bases from J; bases unmatched to any gene: 4. The germline V gene has CDR1 SGHRS and CDR2 YFSETQ. Here the CDR3 DNA reads TGCGCCAGCAGCCCGACAGGGGCTCAAGAGACCCAGTACTTC. It codes for CASSPTGAQETQYF.

This chain uses TRBV28 with TRBJ1-2; D unclear. The V gene's germline CDR1 is MDHEN and CDR2 SYDVKM. The CDR3 is 13 amino acids. Deletions cut 3 bases from V and 6 bases from J, with 11 bases between. The CDR3 loop reads CASSFVLSDGYTF. The CDR3 DNA sequence: TGTGCCAGCAGTTTTGTCCTCAGCGATGGCTACACCTTC.

The V gene is TRBV5-4, the J gene TRBJ2-3; possible D gene TRBD2, 6 bases. V was pared by 4 bases and J by 5 bases, with 8 bases between. The CDR3 covers 12 residues. Germline V lookup: CDR1 SGHNT, CDR2 YYREEE (reference sequence). The CDR3 coding sequence is TGTGCCAGCAGCACCGGGGGAGATACGCAGTATTTT. Its protein is CASSTGGDTQYF.

This chain links TRBV27 with TRBJ1-1; D gene uncertain. Germline CDR1 is MNHEY and CDR2 is SMNVEV (reference sequence). CDR3 length equals 17 residues. V dropped 5 bases and J dropped 1 base, with 20 bases sitting between them. The CDR3 DNA sequence: TGTGCCAGCAGTCCTTCTGGAGGGATTGGCGCGAACACTGAAGCTTTCTTT. Its protein is CASSPSGGIGANTEAFF.

The chain uses TRBV28 and TRBJ2-5; 7 bases match TRBD1. V dropped 5 bases and J dropped 2; count of bases not matched to a gene: 11. Germline values: CDR1 MDHEN, CDR2 SYDVKM. The CDR3 is 16 residues long. CDR3 protein: CASSPYYRGRQETQYF. In DNA form, the CDR3 reads TGTGCCAGCAGTCCTTACTATAGGGGGCGGCAAGAGACCCAGTACTTC.

The chain uses TRBV20-1 and TRBJ2-7, with D tentatively TRBD1 (6 bases). Germline V CDR1 and CDR2: DFQATT, SNEGSKA (reference sequence). Trimming removed 3 bases from V and 0 bases from J, with 21 bases in between. The CDR3 is made up of 17 amino acids. The CDR3 nucleotides read TGCAGTGCTAGTCCCGGAAATTTTAGGGGGAACTCCTACGAGCAGTACTTC. This translates into CSASPGNFRGNSYEQYF.

V and J are TRBV29-1 and TRBJ2-4, with TRBD1 matching 7 bases. Germline V gives CDR1 SQVTM, CDR2 ANQGSEA. CDR3 length: 12 residues. Trimming at V came to 7 bases and at J to 7 bases, leaving 7 bases not matched to a gene. CDR3 in DNA: TGCAGCGCAGAGGACAGGTTGAACATTCAGTACTTC. Its translation is CSAEDRLNIQYF. Variable domain in full (rest from reference TRBV29-1 and TRBJ2-4): SAVISQKPSRDICQRGTSLTIQCQVDSQVTMMFWYRQQPGQSLTLIATANQGSEATYESGFVIDKFPISRPNLTFSTLTVSNMSPEDSSIYLCSAEDRLNIQYFGAGTRLSVL.